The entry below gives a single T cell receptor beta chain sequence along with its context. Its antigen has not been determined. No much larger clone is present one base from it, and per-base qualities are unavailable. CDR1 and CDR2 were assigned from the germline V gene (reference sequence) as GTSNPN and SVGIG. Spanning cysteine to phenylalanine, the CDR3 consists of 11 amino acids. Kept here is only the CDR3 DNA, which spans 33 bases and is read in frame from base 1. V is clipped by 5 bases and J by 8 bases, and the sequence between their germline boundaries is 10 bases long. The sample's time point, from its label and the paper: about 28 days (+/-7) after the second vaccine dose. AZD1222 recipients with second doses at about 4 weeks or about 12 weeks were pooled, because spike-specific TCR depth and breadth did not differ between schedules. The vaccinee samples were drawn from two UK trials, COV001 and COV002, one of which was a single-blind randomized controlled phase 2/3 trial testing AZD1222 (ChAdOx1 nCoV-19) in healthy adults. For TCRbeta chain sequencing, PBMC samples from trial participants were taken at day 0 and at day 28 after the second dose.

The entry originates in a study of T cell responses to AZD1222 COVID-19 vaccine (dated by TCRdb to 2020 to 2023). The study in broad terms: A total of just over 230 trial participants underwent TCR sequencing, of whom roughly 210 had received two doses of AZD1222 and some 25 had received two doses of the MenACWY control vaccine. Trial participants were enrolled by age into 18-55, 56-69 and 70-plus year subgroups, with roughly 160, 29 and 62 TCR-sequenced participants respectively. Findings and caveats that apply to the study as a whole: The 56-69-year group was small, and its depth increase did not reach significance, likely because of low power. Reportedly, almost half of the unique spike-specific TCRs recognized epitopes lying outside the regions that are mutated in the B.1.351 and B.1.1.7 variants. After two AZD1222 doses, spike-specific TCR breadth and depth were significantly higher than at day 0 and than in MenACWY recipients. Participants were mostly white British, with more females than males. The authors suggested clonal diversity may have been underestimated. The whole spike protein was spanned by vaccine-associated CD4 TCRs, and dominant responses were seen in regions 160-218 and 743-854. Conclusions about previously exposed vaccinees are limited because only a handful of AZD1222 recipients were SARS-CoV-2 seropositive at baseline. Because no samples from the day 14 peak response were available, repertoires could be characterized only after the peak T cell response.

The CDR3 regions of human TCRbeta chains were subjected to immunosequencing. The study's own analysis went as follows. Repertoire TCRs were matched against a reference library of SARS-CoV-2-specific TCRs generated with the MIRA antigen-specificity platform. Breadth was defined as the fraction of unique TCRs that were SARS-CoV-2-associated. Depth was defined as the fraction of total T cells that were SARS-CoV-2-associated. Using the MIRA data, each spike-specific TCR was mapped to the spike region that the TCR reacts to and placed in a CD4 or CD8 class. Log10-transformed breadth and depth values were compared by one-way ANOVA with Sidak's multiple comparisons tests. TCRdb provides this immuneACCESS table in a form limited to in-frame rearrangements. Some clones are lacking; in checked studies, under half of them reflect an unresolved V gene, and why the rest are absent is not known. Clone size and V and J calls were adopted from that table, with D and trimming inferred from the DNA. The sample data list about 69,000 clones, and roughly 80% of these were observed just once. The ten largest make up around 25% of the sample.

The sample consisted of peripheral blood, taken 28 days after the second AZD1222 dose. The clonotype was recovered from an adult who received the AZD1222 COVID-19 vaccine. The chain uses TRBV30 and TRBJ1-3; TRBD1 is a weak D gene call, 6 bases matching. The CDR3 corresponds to CAWQQGDTIYF. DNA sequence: TGTGCCTGGCAACAGGGAGACACCATATATTTT.